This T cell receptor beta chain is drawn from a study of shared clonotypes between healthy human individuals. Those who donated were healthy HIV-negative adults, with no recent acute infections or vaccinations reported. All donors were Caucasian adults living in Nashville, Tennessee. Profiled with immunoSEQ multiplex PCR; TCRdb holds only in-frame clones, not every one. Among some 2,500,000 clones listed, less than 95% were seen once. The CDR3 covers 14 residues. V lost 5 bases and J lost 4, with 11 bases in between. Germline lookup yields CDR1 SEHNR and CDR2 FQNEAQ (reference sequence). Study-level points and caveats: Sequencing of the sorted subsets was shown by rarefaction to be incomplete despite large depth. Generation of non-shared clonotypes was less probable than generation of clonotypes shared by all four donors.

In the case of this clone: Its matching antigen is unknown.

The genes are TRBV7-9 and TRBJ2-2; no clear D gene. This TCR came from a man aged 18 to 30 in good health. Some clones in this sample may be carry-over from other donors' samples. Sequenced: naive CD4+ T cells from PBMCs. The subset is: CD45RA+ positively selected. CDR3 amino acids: CASSRSGGTGELFF. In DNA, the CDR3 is TGTGCCAGCAGCAGGTCCGGTGGCACCGGGGAGCTGTTTTTT.